This T cell receptor beta chain is from a study of technical replicates of blood from a few donors. Produced via immunoSEQ multiplex PCR; TCRdb's table is partial and in-frame only. Here the sample spans roughly 92,000 clones, about 95% being singletons. This CDR3 contains 14 residues. Germline loops: CDR1 SGHDT, CDR2 YYEEEE. V lost 4 bases, J lost 5 bases, and 8 bases stayed unmatched. The sequenced sample was T cells isolated from PBMCs. The TCR was taken from a human donor in good health. The chain is built from TRBV5-6 and TRBJ2-5; 7 bases are a match to TRBD1. CDR3 in DNA: TGTGCCAGCAGCCCTCTACAGGGGATGGAGACCCAGTACTTC. Translated: CASSPLQGMETQYF.